The rows below give T cell receptor beta chains drawn from one sample of a study of T cells after yellow fever vaccination. TCRdb recomputed calls from the 5' RACE reads with MiXCR, one row per CDR3 protein. The sample yields hundreds of thousands of distinct CDR3 sequences, 12% seen once. The sequencing here drew on PBMCs, taken on the day of the yellow fever booster vaccination. The origin of the receptors is a man aged 25 to 45 who received the YFV17D yellow fever vaccine. CDR3s include the opening cysteine and the closing phenylalanine or tryptophan. The D gene is left open where the match is weak. The listing skips clone size in some rows; elsewhere it reads once, few, many or a size class.

j_gene: TRBJ2-3; abundance: few; len: 15; d_gene: TRBD2; v_gene: TRBV20-1; CDR3aa: CSARGLAGDGDTQYF; CDR3nt: TGCAGTGCTAGGGGACTAGCGGGAGATGGGGATACGCAGTATTTT
j_gene: TRBJ2-3; abundance: -; len: 14; d_gene: TRBD2; v_gene: TRBV5-1; CDR3aa: CASSSSGRSDTQYF; CDR3nt: TGCGCCAGCAGCTCCAGCGGGAGGTCAGATACGCAGTATTTT
j_gene: TRBJ1-4; abundance: few; len: 12; d_gene: -; v_gene: TRBV29-1; CDR3aa: CSAADSSEKLFF; CDR3nt: TGCAGCGCCGCTGACAGCTCCGAAAAACTGTTTTTT
j_gene: TRBJ2-5; abundance: -; len: 15; d_gene: TRBD2; v_gene: TRBV5-6; CDR3aa: CASSFPSGTAGTQYF; CDR3nt: TGTGCCAGCAGCTTTCCTAGCGGGACCGCGGGTACCCAGTACTTC
j_gene: TRBJ2-1; abundance: -; len: 13; d_gene: -; v_gene: TRBV27; CDR3aa: CASSSRGRDEQFF; CDR3nt: TGTGCCAGCAGCTCCAGGGGTCGCGATGAGCAGTTCTTC
j_gene: TRBJ1-1; abundance: few; len: 13; d_gene: -; v_gene: TRBV29-1; CDR3aa: CSVEGGGGFEAFF; CDR3nt: TGCAGCGTTGAGGGAGGGGGGGGGTTTGAAGCTTTCTTT
j_gene: TRBJ1-6; abundance: few; len: 15; d_gene: -; v_gene: TRBV20-1; CDR3aa: CSAKVQTGDNSPLHF; CDR3nt: TGCAGTGCTAAAGTCCAAACCGGGGATAATTCACCCCTCCACTTT
j_gene: TRBJ2-5; abundance: many; len: 13; d_gene: -; v_gene: TRBV28; CDR3aa: CASSRRGEETQYF; CDR3nt: TGTGCCAGCTCAAGGCGGGGAGAAGAGACCCAGTACTTC
j_gene: TRBJ2-1; abundance: few; len: 16; d_gene: TRBD2; v_gene: TRBV6-2/TRBV6-3; CDR3aa: CASSDPILAVHNEQFF; CDR3nt: TGTGCCAGCAGTGATCCCATACTAGCGGTCCACAATGAGCAGTTCTTC
j_gene: TRBJ1-1; abundance: many; len: 14; d_gene: TRBD1; v_gene: TRBV12-3/TRBV12-4; CDR3aa: CASSPSDRDAEAFF; CDR3nt: TGTGCCAGCAGTCCCTCGGACAGGGATGCTGAAGCTTTCTTT
j_gene: TRBJ2-3; abundance: few; len: 14; d_gene: TRBD2; v_gene: TRBV10-2; CDR3aa: CASASGRDTDTQYF; CDR3nt: TGCGCCTCCGCTAGCGGGAGAGACACAGATACGCAGTATTTT
j_gene: TRBJ2-1; abundance: -; len: 14; d_gene: -; v_gene: TRBV10-3; CDR3aa: CAISDGGSYNEQFF; CDR3nt: TGTGCCATCAGTGACGGCGGATCCTACAATGAGCAGTTCTTC